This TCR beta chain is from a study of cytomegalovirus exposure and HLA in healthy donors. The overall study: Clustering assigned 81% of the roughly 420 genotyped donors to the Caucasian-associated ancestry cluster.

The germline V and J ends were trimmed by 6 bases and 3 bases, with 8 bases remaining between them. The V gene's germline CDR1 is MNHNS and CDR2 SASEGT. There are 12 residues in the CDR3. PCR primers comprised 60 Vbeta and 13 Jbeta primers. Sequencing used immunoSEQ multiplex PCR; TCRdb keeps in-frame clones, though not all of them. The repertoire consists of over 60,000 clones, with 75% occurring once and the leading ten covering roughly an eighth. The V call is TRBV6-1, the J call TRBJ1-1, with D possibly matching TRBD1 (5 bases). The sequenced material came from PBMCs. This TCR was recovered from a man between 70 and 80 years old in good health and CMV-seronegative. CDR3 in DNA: TGTGCCAGCAGAGGGGCCTACACTGAAGCTTTCTTT. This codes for CASRGAYTEAFF.